This T cell receptor beta chain was recovered during a study of CD8+CD57+ T cells in acquired aplastic anemia. At the level of the study: DNA recovered from sorted CD4+ and CD8+ cells had a mean of 3.2 ug. Healthy donors had, on average, around 11 million reads for their CD4+ cells. Findings and limits, study-wide: Researchers report that about 28 CD8+ CDR3 sequences appeared in both patients and controls. In CD8+ cells, Simpson's diversity showed no significant difference between patients and controls.

Germline loops: CDR1 MGHRA, CDR2 YSYEKL. The CDR3 covers 14 residues. The V end was cut by 1 base, the J end by 4 bases, with 11 bases between. The use of genomic DNA as template underpinned the TCR beta VDJ and CDR3 profiling. TCRdb used MiXCR to reprocess the reads, holding one entry per CDR3 protein. The sample holds about 110,000 distinct CDR3 sequences, roughly 50% seen once. This clonotype was detected many times. The target antigen is unknown. The sequenced material came from sorted CD4+, CD8+, or CD8+CD57+ T cells (not recorded which) from PBMCs. The TCR was taken from a human donor in good health, serving as a control. The chain links TRBV4-1 to TRBJ2-7; no reliable D call. This CDR3 reads CASSQGLVRYEQYF. The CDR3 DNA is TGCGCCAGCAGCCAAGGATTGGTTAGGTACGAGCAGTACTTC.